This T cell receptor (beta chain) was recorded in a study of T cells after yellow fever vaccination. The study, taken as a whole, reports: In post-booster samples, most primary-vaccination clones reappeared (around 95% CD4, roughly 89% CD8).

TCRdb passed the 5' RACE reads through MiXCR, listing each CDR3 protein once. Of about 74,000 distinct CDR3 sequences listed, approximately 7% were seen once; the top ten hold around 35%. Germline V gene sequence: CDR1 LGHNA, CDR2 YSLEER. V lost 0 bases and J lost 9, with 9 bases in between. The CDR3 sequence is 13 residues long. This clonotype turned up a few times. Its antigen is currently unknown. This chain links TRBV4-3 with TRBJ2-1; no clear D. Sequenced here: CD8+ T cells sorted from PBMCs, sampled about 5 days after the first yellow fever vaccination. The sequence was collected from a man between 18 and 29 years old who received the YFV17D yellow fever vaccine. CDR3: CASSQDSGREQFF. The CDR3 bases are TGCGCCAGCAGCCAAGATTCGGGTCGTGAGCAGTTCTTC.